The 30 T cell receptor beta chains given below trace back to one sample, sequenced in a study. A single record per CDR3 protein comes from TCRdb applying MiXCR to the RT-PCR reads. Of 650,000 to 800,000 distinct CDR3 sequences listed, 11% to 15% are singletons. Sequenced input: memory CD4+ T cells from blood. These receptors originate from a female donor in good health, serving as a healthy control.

CDR3 sequence reads: CASSVAGTGEGDEQFF. The CDR3 nucleotides read TGTGCCAGCAGCGTCGCCGGGACTGGAGAAGGAGATGAGCAGTTCTTC. The V and J genes are TRBV9 and TRBJ2-1, with a weak D call TRBD2 (6 bases). The CDR3 sequence is 16 residues long. Germline CDR1 SGDLS, CDR2 YYNGEE. The V and J ends lost 2 bases and 8 bases respectively, with 20 bases between them. Combining the CDR3 with reference TRBV9 and TRBJ2-1 gives the whole variable domain DSGVTQTPKHLITATGQRVTLRCSPRSGDLSVYWYQQSLDQGLQFLIQYYNGEERAKGNILERFSAQQFPDLHSELNLSSLELGDSALYFCASSVAGTGEGDEQFFGPGTRLTVL.

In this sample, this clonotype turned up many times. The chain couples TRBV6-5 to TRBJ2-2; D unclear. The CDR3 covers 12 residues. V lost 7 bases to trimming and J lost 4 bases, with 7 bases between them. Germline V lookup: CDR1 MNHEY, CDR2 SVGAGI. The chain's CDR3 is CASTRTTGELFF. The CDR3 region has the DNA TGTGCCAGCACCCGGACCACCGGGGAGCTGTTTTTT.

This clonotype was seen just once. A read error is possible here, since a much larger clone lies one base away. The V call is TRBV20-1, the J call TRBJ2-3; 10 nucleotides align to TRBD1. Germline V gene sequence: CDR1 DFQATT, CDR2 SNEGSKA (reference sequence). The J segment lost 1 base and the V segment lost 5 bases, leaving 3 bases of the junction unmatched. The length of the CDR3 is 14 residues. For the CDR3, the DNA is TGCAGTGCTGGAGGGACAGGGGGCACAGATACGCAGTATTTT. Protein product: CSAGGTGGTDTQYF.

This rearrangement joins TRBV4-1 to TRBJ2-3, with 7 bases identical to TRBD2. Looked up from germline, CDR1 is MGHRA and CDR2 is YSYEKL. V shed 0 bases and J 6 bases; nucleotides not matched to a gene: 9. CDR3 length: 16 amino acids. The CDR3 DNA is TGCGCCAGCAGCCAAGAGGTAACGGGAGGAGCGGATACGCAGTATTTT. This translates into CASSQEVTGGADTQYF.

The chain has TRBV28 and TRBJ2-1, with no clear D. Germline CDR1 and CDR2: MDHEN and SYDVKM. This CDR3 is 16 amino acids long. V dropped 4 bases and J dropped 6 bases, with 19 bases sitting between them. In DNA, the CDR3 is TGTGCCAGCAGTTCCTATAGCAATCCCCCCCTCAATGAGCAGTTCTTC. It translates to CASSSYSNPPLNEQFF.

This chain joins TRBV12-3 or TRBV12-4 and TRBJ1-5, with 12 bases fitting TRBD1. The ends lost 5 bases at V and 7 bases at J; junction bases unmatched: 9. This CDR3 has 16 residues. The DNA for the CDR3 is TGTGCCAGCAGTGCCGGGACAGGGGGCGGAGAGCAGCCCCAGCATTTT. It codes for CASSAGTGGGEQPQHF.

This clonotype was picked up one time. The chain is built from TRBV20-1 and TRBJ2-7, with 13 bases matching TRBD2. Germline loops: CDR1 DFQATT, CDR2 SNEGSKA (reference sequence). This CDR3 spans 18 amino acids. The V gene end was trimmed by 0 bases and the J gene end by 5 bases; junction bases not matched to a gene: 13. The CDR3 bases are TGCAGTGCTAGAGATTGGGGCAAACTAGCGGGAGGGGTGAACGAGCAGTACTTC. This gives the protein CSARDWGKLAGGVNEQYF.

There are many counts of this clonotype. The CDR3 DNA follows: TGTGCCAGCAGGCCGCAGGGGGCGCCCGGAAACACCATATATTTT. This codes for CASRPQGAPGNTIYF. V and J are TRBV2 and TRBJ1-3; 8 nucleotides agree with TRBD1. The CDR3 is made up of 15 amino acids. The V gene end was trimmed by 6 bases and the J gene end by 4 bases; junction bases not matched to a gene: 8. Germline CDR1 is SNHLY and CDR2 is FYNNEI.

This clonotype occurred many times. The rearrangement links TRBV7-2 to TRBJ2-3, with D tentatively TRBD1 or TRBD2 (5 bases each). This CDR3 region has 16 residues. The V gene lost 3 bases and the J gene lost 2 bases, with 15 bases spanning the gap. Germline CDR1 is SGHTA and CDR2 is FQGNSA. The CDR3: CASSFPIVGTTDTQYF. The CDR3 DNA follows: TGTGCCAGCAGCTTCCCGATAGTCGGGACCACAGATACGCAGTATTTT.

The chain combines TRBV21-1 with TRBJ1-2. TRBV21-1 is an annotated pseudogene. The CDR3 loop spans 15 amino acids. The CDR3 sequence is CASTKEVTARHGYTF. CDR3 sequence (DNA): TGTGCCAGCACCAAAGAGGTAACTGCGCGTCATGGCTACACCTTC.

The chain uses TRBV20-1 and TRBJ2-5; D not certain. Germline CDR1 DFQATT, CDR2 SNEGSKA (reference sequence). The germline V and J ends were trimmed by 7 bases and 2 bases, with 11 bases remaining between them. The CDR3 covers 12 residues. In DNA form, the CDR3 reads TGCAGTGTTTTGGCAGGTCAAGAGACCCAGTACTTC. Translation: CSVLAGQETQYF.

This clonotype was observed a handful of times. CDR3 DNA: TGTGCCAGCAGCTTAGTACAGGTCGGAGATACGCAGTATTTT. It codes for CASSLVQVGDTQYF. The V gene is TRBV5-4, the J gene TRBJ2-3; tentatively, D is TRBD1 (5 bases). Germline V gene lookup returns CDR1 SGHNT and CDR2 YYREEE (reference sequence). The CDR3 length is 14 residues. Deletions cut 2 bases from V and 5 bases from J, with 12 bases between.

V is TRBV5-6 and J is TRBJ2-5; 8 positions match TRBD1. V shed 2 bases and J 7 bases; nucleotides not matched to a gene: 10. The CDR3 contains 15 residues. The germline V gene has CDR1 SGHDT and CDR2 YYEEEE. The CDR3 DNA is TGTGCCAGCAGCTTAAATCTGGGACAGGCGGGGACCCAGTACTTC. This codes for CASSLNLGQAGTQYF.

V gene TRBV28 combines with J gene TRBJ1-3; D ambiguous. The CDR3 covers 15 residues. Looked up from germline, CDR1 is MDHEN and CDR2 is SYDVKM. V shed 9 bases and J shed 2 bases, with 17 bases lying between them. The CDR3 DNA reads TGTGCCAGTACGTCCCTCCAGTCGGCTGGAAACACCATATATTTT. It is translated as CASTSLQSAGNTIYF.

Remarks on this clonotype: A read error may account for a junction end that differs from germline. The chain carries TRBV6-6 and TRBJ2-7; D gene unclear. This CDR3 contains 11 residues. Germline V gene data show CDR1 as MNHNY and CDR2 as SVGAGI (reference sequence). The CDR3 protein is CASCYSDEQYF. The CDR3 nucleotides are TGTGCCAGCTGTTACTCGGACGAGCAGTACTTC.

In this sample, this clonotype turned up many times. The CDR3 bases are TGTGCCATCGGCCGGACTGCCCTTCTGGGCTACACCTTC. Residues: CAIGRTALLGYTF. This chain connects TRBV10-3 to TRBJ1-2; D uncertain. V lost 8 bases, J lost 8 bases, and 18 bases lay in between. Germline assignment: CDR1 ENHRY and CDR2 SYGVKD. This CDR3 is built from 13 residues.

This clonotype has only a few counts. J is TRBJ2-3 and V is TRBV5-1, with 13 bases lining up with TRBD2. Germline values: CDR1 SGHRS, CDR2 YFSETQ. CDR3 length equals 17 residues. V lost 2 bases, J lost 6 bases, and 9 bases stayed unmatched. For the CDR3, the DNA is TGCGCCAGCAGCTTTAGGGGGACTAGCGGGGTGTCGGATACGCAGTATTTT. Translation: CASSFRGTSGVSDTQYF.

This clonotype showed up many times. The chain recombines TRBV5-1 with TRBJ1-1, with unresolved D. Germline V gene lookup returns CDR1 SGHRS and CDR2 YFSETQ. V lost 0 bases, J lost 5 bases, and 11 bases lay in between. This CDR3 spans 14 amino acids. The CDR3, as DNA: TGCGCCAGCAGCTTGGGGGGAGTGGGGACTGAAGCTTTCTTT. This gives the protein CASSLGGVGTEAFF.

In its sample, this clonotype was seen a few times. The CDR3, as DNA: TGTGCCACCAAAGAGGACAGCCAACAAGAGACCCAGTACTTC. Its protein product is CATKEDSQQETQYF. The J gene is TRBJ2-5, the V gene TRBV15; perhaps TRBD1 as D (6 bases). Trimming took off 7 bases at V and 2 bases at J, with 14 bases between the two ends. Germline CDR1 is LNHNV and CDR2 is YYDKDF (reference sequence). CDR3 size: 14 residues.

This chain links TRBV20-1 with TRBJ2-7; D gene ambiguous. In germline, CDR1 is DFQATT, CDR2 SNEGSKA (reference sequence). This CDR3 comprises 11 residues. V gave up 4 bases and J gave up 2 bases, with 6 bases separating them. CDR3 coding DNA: TGCAGTGCTAACCCCACCTACGAGCAGTACTTC. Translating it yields CSANPTYEQYF.

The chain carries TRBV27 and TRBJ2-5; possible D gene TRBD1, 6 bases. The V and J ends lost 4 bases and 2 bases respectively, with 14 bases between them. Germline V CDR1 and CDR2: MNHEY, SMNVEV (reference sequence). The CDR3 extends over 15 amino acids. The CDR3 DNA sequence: TGTGCCAGCAGTTCTTTCCAGGGGAATCAAGAGACCCAGTACTTC. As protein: CASSSFQGNQETQYF.

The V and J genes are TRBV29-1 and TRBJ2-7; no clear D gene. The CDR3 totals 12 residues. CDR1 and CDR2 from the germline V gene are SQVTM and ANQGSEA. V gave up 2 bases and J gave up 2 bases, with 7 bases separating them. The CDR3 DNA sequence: TGCAGCGTTGAACGCGGAACCTACGAGCAGTACTTC. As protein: CSVERGTYEQYF.

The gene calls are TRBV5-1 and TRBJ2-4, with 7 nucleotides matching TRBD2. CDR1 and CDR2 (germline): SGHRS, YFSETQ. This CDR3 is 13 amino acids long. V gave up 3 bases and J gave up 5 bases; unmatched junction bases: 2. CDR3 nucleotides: TGCGCCAGCAGCTGGGGGGGGGAAAACATTCAGTACTTC. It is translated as CASSWGGENIQYF.

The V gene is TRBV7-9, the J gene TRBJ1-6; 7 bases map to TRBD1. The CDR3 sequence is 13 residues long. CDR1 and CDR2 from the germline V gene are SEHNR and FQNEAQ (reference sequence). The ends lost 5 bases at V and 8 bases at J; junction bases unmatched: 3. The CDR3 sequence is CASSATGDSPLHF. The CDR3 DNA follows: TGTGCCAGCAGCGCCACAGGGGATTCACCCCTCCACTTT.

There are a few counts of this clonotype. The CDR3 sequence is CASSLLLGTVNYEQYF. CDR3 DNA: TGTGCCAGCAGTTTACTCCTGGGGACGGTGAATTACGAGCAGTACTTC. This sequence joins TRBV28 and TRBJ2-7; possibly TRBD1 or TRBD2 for D (5 bases each). Looked up from germline, CDR1 is MDHEN and CDR2 is SYDVKM. The CDR3 has 16 amino acids. V was shortened by 2 bases and J by 4 bases, with 18 bases between the two germline ends.

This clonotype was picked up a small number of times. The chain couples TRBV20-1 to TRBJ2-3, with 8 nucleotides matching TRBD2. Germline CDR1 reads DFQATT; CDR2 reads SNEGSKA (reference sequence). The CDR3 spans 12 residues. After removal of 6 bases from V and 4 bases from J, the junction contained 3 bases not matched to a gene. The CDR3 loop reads CSAEREPDTQYF. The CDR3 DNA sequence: TGCAGTGCAGAGCGGGAGCCAGATACGCAGTATTTT.

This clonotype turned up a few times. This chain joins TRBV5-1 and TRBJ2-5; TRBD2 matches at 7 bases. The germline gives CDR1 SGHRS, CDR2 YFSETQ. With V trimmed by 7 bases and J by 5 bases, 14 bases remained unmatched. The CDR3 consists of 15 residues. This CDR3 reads CASRSGAGVSETQYF. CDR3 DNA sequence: TGCGCCAGCCGGAGCGGGGCGGGAGTGAGTGAGACCCAGTACTTC.

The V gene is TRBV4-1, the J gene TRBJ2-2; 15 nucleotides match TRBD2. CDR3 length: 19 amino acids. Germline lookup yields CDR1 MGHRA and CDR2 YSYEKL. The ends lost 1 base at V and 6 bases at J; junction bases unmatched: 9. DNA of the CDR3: TGCGCCAGCAGCCAAGGTTGGGGACTAGCGGGAGGAGGGCCCGGGGAGCTGTTTTTT. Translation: CASSQGWGLAGGGPGELFF.

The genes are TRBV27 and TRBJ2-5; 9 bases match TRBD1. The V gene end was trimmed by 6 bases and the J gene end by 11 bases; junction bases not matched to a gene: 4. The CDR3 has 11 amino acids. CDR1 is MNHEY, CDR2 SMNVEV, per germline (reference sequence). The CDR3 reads CASSGQGNQYF. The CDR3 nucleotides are TGTGCCAGCAGCGGACAGGGGAATCAGTACTTC.

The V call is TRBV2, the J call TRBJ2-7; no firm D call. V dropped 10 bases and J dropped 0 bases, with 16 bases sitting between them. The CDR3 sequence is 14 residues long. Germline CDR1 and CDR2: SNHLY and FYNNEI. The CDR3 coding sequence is TGTGCCACCCAGCGTGAGATGAGCTCCTACGAGCAGTACTTC. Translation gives CATQREMSSYEQYF.